A single sample gave rise to the 21 T cell receptor beta chains below, sequenced in a study of T-cell reconstitution after alpha-beta-depleted transplantation in children. A library of TCRbeta sequences, prepared with unique molecular identifiers, was generated. TCRdb re-called the PCR reads with MiXCR, one entry per CDR3 protein. The data show under 450,000 distinct CDR3 sequences, around 15% seen once. This material consisted of PBMCs, mostly from graft donor cells, taken 360 days after TCRalphabeta/CD19-depleted stem cell transplant. The receptor set was obtained from a boy younger than two who had a stem cell transplant for Wiskott-Aldrich syndrome, so the T cells may come from the graft donor.

This clonotype was observed a handful of times. V and J are TRBV24-1 and TRBJ2-1; possibly TRBD1 or TRBD2 for D (6 bases each). Germline V gene data show CDR1 as KGHDR and CDR2 as SFDVKD. Trimming shortened V by 7 bases and J by 2 bases, and 8 bases separated the two germline ends. CDR3 length equals 13 residues. The DNA of the CDR3 is TGTGCCACCAGGGAGGGGGCCTACAATGAGCAGTTCTTC. This translates into CATREGAYNEQFF.

This clonotype occurred a few times. The chain joins TRBV10-1 to TRBJ2-3; perhaps D is TRBD1 or TRBD2 (6 bases each). Germline loops: CDR1 WNHNN, CDR2 SYGVQD (reference sequence). Trimming left V 3 bases short and J 0 bases short, with 10 bases between. The CDR3 runs to 15 residues. The CDR3 DNA sequence: TGCGCCAGCAGTGAATCGGGGGCGAGCACAGATACGCAGTATTTT. This sequence encodes CASSESGASTDTQYF.

V is TRBV12-3 or TRBV12-4 and J is TRBJ1-6, with a weak D call TRBD1 (6 bases). CDR3 length: 15 residues. V lost 2 bases, J lost 9 bases, and 14 bases lay in between. The CDR3 spells CASSLQGLVGSPLHF. CDR3 nucleotides: TGTGCCAGCAGTTTACAGGGGCTCGTCGGTTCACCCCTCCACTTT.

The chain links TRBV12-3 or TRBV12-4 to TRBJ2-7, with D perhaps TRBD1 (6 bases). V was trimmed by 2 bases and J by 2 bases, leaving 19 bases between them. The CDR3 consists of 17 residues. This chain's CDR3 is CASSLSVLAGDTYEQYF. CDR3 bases: TGTGCCAGCAGTTTAAGTGTGTTGGCAGGGGACACCTACGAGCAGTACTTC.

The J gene is TRBJ2-4, the V gene TRBV29-1; possibly TRBD1 for D (6 bases). V was cut by 7 bases and J by 6 bases, with 13 bases left in between. The germline gives CDR1 SQVTM, CDR2 ANQGSEA. This CDR3 has 12 amino acids. The chain's CDR3 is CSAEGDRNIQYF. DNA of the CDR3: TGCAGCGCCGAGGGGGATCGAAACATTCAGTACTTC.

The rearrangement links TRBV6-5 to TRBJ2-7; D call uncertain. Germline CDR1 reads MNHEY; CDR2 reads SVGAGI. CDR3 length: 15 amino acids. The V end lost 2 bases, the J end lost 2 bases, and 13 bases lay between the germline ends. The CDR3 protein is CASSYGPPHTYEQYF. The CDR3 DNA sequence: TGTGCCAGCAGTTACGGACCCCCGCACACCTACGAGCAGTACTTC.

The rearrangement links TRBV28 to TRBJ2-7, with D tentatively TRBD1 (6 bases). This CDR3 is 12 amino acids long. CDR1 is MDHEN and CDR2 is SYDVKM in the germline V gene. The ends were cut back, 5 bases at V and 5 bases at J, with 10 bases in the middle. CDR3 sequence (DNA): TGTGCCAGCAGTCGGACAGAGGACGAGCAGTACTTC. Translated: CASSRTEDEQYF.

This sequence joins TRBV10-3 and TRBJ2-3, with D possibly matching TRBD2 (6 bases). There are 14 residues in the CDR3. Trimming stripped 8 bases from V and 0 bases from J, with 12 bases between. Germline values: CDR1 ENHRY, CDR2 SYGVKD. CDR3 in DNA: TGTGCCATCGAAGAGGGAGGTAGCACAGATACGCAGTATTTT. As protein: CAIEEGGSTDTQYF.

The gene calls are TRBV29-1 and TRBJ2-1; tentatively, D is TRBD2 (5 bases). Germline loops: CDR1 SQVTM, CDR2 ANQGSEA. Trimming took off 0 bases at V and 7 bases at J, with 19 bases between the two ends. CDR3 length equals 16 residues. Here the CDR3 reads CSVEEGGSDMKNEQFF. The CDR3 DNA sequence: TGCAGCGTTGAAGAAGGTGGGAGTGATATGAAGAATGAGCAGTTCTTC.

This clonotype was observed a few times. This rearrangement joins TRBV7-9 to TRBJ2-5; D remains unclear. V lost 3 bases, J lost 7 bases, and 6 bases lay in between. The germline CDR1 and CDR2 sequences are SEHNR and FQNEAQ (reference sequence). This CDR3 is built from 11 residues. The CDR3 spells CASSFEATQYF. CDR3 nucleotide sequence: TGTGCCAGCAGCTTCGAGGCGACCCAGTACTTC. The full variable domain, with the rest looked up from reference TRBV7-9 and TRBJ2-5, is DTGVSQNPRHKITKRGQNVTFRCDPISEHNRLYWYRQTLGQGPEFLTYFQNEAQLEKSRLLSDRFSAERPKGSFSTLEIQRTEQGDSAMYLCASSFEATQYFGPGTRLLVL.

V is TRBV28 and J is TRBJ1-2; perhaps TRBD1 as D (5 bases). Trimming stripped 7 bases from V and 2 bases from J, with 14 bases between. The CDR3 runs 14 residues. Germline V gene lookup returns CDR1 MDHEN and CDR2 SYDVKM. The CDR3 here is CASTPRRQNYGYTF. The CDR3 nucleotides read TGTGCCAGCACCCCGAGGCGACAGAACTATGGCTACACCTTC.

The CDR3 DNA reads TGCAGTGCTCCCCTCCTCACTGAAGCTTTCTTT. Its protein is CSAPLLTEAFF. This rearrangement joins TRBV20-1 to TRBJ1-1, with D unresolved. Trimming took off 5 bases at V and 4 bases at J, with 8 bases between the two ends. This CDR3 region has 11 residues. Per the germline V gene, CDR1 is DFQATT and CDR2 is SNEGSKA (reference sequence).

V and J are TRBV5-6 and TRBJ2-1; D not resolved. The CDR3 consists of 14 residues. The germline V gene has CDR1 SGHDT and CDR2 YYEEEE. The germline V and J ends were trimmed by 6 bases and 8 bases, with 18 bases remaining between them. The CDR3 region has the DNA TGTGCCAGCACTAAGTTCCGCCAACACGATGAGCAGTTCTTC. Its protein is CASTKFRQHDEQFF.

Ten or more counts support this clonotype. The chain carries TRBV7-9 and TRBJ1-2; the D is unclear. The CDR3 runs 13 residues. The germline CDR1 and CDR2 sequences are SEHNR and FQNEAQ (reference sequence). V lost 2 bases, J lost 4 bases, and 8 bases lay in between. For the CDR3, the DNA is TGTGCCAGCAGCTTATACAGCTTCTATGGCTACACCTTC. Encoded protein: CASSLYSFYGYTF.

This clonotype came up many times. V and J are TRBV29-1 and TRBJ2-3, with unresolved D. V was cut by 4 bases and J by 1 base, with 12 bases left in between. Germline-derived CDR1 and CDR2 are SQVTM and ANQGSEA. The CDR3 contains 14 residues. Written as DNA, the CDR3 is TGCAGCGTTGTAGCTACAGCCCGCACAGATACGCAGTATTTT. It yields the protein CSVVATARTDTQYF.

The V and J genes are TRBV5-1 and TRBJ2-2; 8 nucleotides align to TRBD2. With 3 bases clipped from V and 5 bases from J, the junction kept 18 bases outside the gene matches. The CDR3 consists of 19 residues. Germline CDR1 SGHRS, CDR2 YFSETQ. The CDR3 coding sequence is TGCGCCAGCAGCTCGGGACTAGGTGGCAAAGCGTCAAATACCGGGGAGCTGTTTTTT. Its protein product is CASSSGLGGKASNTGELFF.

The rearrangement uses TRBV5-1 and TRBJ2-3, with D possibly being TRBD2 (6 bases). The CDR3 extends over 17 amino acids. Germline V CDR1 and CDR2: SGHRS, YFSETQ. V shed 4 bases and J shed 0 bases, with 18 bases lying between them. The CDR3 DNA sequence: TGCGCCAGCAGCATTGGACTACGCGCGGCTAGCACAGATACGCAGTATTTT. Protein: CASSIGLRAASTDTQYF.

The CDR3 nucleotides are TGCAGCGTTGCCGGGGTCCTAAACACCGGGGAGCTGTTTTTT. Translating it yields CSVAGVLNTGELFF. V usage is TRBV29-1 and J usage is TRBJ2-2; D is perhaps TRBD2 (5 bases). V was clipped by 4 bases and J by 2 bases, with 11 bases between them. The CDR3 length is 14 residues. Germline V lookup: CDR1 SQVTM, CDR2 ANQGSEA.

The chain uses TRBV7-9 and TRBJ1-6; D remains unclear. CDR1 SEHNR and CDR2 FQNEAQ come from the germline V gene (reference sequence). The CDR3 sequence is 15 residues long. Trimming cost V 5 bases and J 9 bases, with 17 bases left between them. The DNA of the CDR3 is TGTGCCAGCAGCAACCGGGCCCACACATTTTCACCCCTCCACTTT. Encoded protein: CASSNRAHTFSPLHF.

A few counts support this clonotype. The chain uses TRBV5-1 and TRBJ2-5; possible D gene TRBD1, 6 bases. The CDR3 contains 13 residues. V was cut by 4 bases and J by 0 bases, with 7 bases left in between. Germline CDR1 is SGHRS and CDR2 is YFSETQ. CDR3 nucleotides: TGCGCCAGCAGCGACAGGCACCAAGAGACCCAGTACTTC. Its protein product is CASSDRHQETQYF.

The chain employs TRBV20-1 and TRBJ2-1; 10 bases fit TRBD2. This CDR3 is 16 amino acids long. Germline V gives CDR1 DFQATT, CDR2 SNEGSKA (reference sequence). Trimming cost V 0 bases and J 7 bases; bases outside gene matches: 9. The CDR3 protein is CSARDRLAGFNNEQFF. DNA for the CDR3: TGCAGTGCTAGAGACAGACTAGCGGGTTTTAATAATGAGCAGTTCTTC.